This is a list of T cell receptor beta chains from one sample in a study of blood T cell repertoires in COVID-19. The repertoire was sequenced with immunoSEQ multiplex PCR; TCRdb's copy has only in-frame clones and lacks some. The table records approximately 76,000 clones, less than 90% of them present only once. The sequencing input was peripheral blood. The receptor set was obtained from a man older than 75 in a cohort sampled during active COVID-19. Both conserved end residues are part of each CDR3. D genes are given only for firm matches. Some rows mark clone size as missing; the rest say once, few, many or name a class of expanded clone.

size | D | J | V | DNA | CDR3
NA | TRBD2 | TRBJ2-4 | TRBV9 | TGTGCCAGCAGCGCCGATACTAGCGGGGTTAAAAACATTCAGTACTTC | CASSADTSGVKNIQYF
NA | TRBD2 | TRBJ2-3 | TRBV6-2/TRBV6-3 | TGTGCCAGCAGTGTACTAGCGGGGGGAGGAGATACGCAGTATTTT | CASSVLAGGGDTQYF
NA | NA | TRBJ1-6 | TRBV5-4 | TGTGCCAGCAGCCGTGGTAGTGGGGCCGGCTATAATTCACCCCTCCACTTT | CASSRGSGAGYNSPLHF
NA | TRBD1 | TRBJ2-7 | TRBV2 | TGTGCCAGCAGTCCGGACAGGGTGTACGAGCAGTACTTC | CASSPDRVYEQYF
NA | TRBD2 | TRBJ2-5 | TRBV6-5 | TGTGCCAGCAGTTTACGGGAGGAAGAGACCCAGTACTTC | CASSLREEETQYF
few | TRBD1 | TRBJ2-1 | TRBV5-5 | TGTGCCAGCAGCTTGCTGGGACAGGATGAGCAGTTCTTC | CASSLLGQDEQFF
NA | TRBD1 | TRBJ2-2 | TRBV7-2 | TGTGCCAGCAGCTTAGCCGGGACAGGGCCCGGGGAGCTGTTTTTT | CASSLAGTGPGELFF
NA | TRBD1 | TRBJ2-7 | TRBV10-3 | TGTGCCATCAGTGTAGAGGGACAGGGGGCCGAGCAGTACTTC | CAISVEGQGAEQYF
once | NA | TRBJ2-1 | TRBV19 | TGTGCCACAGGGGACGGACGATATGAGCAGTTCTTC | CATGDGRYEQFF
NA | TRBD1 | TRBJ1-4 | TRBV6-5 | TGTGCCACCGGAGGGGGCGCAGGAGAAAAACTGTTTTTT | CATGGGAGEKLFF
NA | TRBD1 | TRBJ1-1 | TRBV19 | TGTGCCAGTAGGTGGACAGGGTCTGGCACTGAAGCTTTCTTT | CASRWTGSGTEAFF
few | NA | TRBJ2-7 | TRBV18 | TGTGCCAGCTCACCACCGTCCATGGGGGCATACGAGCAGTACTTC | CASSPPSMGAYEQYF
NA | TRBD1 | TRBJ2-5 | TRBV6-6 | TGTGCCAGCAGCACCCCCGGGACAGGGAAAGAGACCCAGTACTTC | CASSTPGTGKETQYF
NA | TRBD1 | TRBJ1-6 | TRBV4-3 | TGCGCCAGCAGCCAATCTGGACAGGGAGGGTTACCCCTCCACTTT | CASSQSGQGGLPLHF
NA | NA | TRBJ2-2 | TRBV10-3 | TGTGCCATCAGTGAAAGAGGGAACACCGGGGAGCTGTTTTTT | CAISERGNTGELFF
NA | TRBD1 | TRBJ2-3 | TRBV18 | TGTGCCAGCTCCCTTCTCCGGGACAGGGCAATAGATACGCAGTATTTT | CASSLLRDRAIDTQYF
NA | TRBD1 | TRBJ2-3 | TRBV7-2 | TGTGCCAGCAGCTCTTGGACAGGGGGGGCAGATACGCAGTATTTT | CASSSWTGGADTQYF
NA | TRBD1 | TRBJ2-6 | TRBV6-6 | TGTGCCAGCACCTATCCGGCTGGACAGGGAGCGTTCTCTGGGGCCAACGTCCTGACTTTC | CASTYPAGQGAFSGANVLTF
NA | NA | TRBJ2-1 | TRBV6-2/TRBV6-3 | TGTGCCAGCAGTTCCCTATTACAGGGTTACAATGAGCAGTTCTTC | CASSSLLQGYNEQFF
NA | TRBD2 | TRBJ2-1 | TRBV3-1/TRBV3-2 | TGTGCCAGCAGCCAAGACGGACTAGCGGGGGGGCCTAGCAATGAGCAGTTCTTC | CASSQDGLAGGPSNEQFF
NA | TRBD1 | TRBJ2-7 | TRBV7-6 | TGTGCCAGCAGCCCTACGGGACAGGAAGAGCAGTACTTC | CASSPTGQEEQYF
NA | NA | TRBJ1-1 | TRBV5-1 | TGCGCCAGCAGCTTGGTCATCGGGGAGGACACTGAAGCTTTCTTT | CASSLVIGEDTEAFF
NA | TRBD1 | TRBJ1-2 | TRBV6-5 | TGTGCCAGCAGTCGACGGGACAGGGGGCGAGGAGGCTACACCTTC | CASSRRDRGRGGYTF
NA | NA | TRBJ2-2 | TRBV28 | TGTGCCAGCAGTCCCCGAGATATTGTTGCCGGGGAGCTGTTTTTT | CASSPRDIVAGELFF
NA | TRBD2 | TRBJ2-3 | TRBV6-4 | TGTGAAACTAGCGGGGGCCCTCCTACTAGCACAGATACGCAGTATTTT | CETSGGPPTSTDTQYF
NA | NA | TRBJ1-6 | TRBV12-3/TRBV12-4 | TGTGCCAGCTCCCCCCGGGGAAATTCACCCCTCCACTTT | CASSPRGNSPLHF
NA | TRBD2 | TRBJ2-1 | TRBV18 | TGTGCCAGCTCACCTAGCGGGGGGATCTCCTACAATGAGCAGTTCTTC | CASSPSGGISYNEQFF
NA | TRBD1 | TRBJ1-4 | TRBV6-5 | TGTGCCAGCAGCCGGGACAGGAGGGAAAAACTGTTTTTT | CASSRDRREKLFF
NA | NA | TRBJ1-2 | TRBV6-5 | TGTGCCAGCAGTAAACAGCCTAACTATGGCTACACCTTC | CASSKQPNYGYTF
NA | TRBD1 | TRBJ2-5 | TRBV19 | TGTGCCAGTAGTATTCCCCGGACAGGACAAGAGACCCAGTACTTC | CASSIPRTGQETQYF
once | NA | TRBJ2-6 | TRBV18 | TGTGCCAGCTCACCGGCGGTCTCTGGGGCCAACGTCCTGACTTTC | CASSPAVSGANVLTF
NA | NA | TRBJ2-1 | TRBV2 | TGTGCCAGCAGTGGGAGCGGGTCGCAGTTCTTC | CASSGSGSQFF
NA | NA | TRBJ1-1 | TRBV24-1 | TGTGCCACCAGTGTGCTACGATTGACGGGGGTCCCCACTGAAGCTTTCTTT | CATSVLRLTGVPTEAFF
NA | TRBD1 | TRBJ1-5 | TRBV27 | TGTGCCAGCAGTTTAGCGACAGGGGGGGGTCAGCCCCAGCATTTT | CASSLATGGGQPQHF
NA | TRBD2 | TRBJ2-2 | TRBV4-2 | TGTGCCAGCAGCCAATCCCAGACCGCGGGGGGTGCCGGGGAGCTGTTTTTT | CASSQSQTAGGAGELFF
NA | TRBD2 | TRBJ2-1 | TRBV5-1 | TGCGCCAGCAGCTTCTCCCAGGGGAGCGGGGGGGCCGGTGAGCAGTTCTTC | CASSFSQGSGGAGEQFF
NA | NA | TRBJ1-4 | TRBV28 | TGTGCCAGCAGTTTAATCCAATTTAATGAAAAACTGTTTTTT | CASSLIQFNEKLFF
NA | TRBD2 | TRBJ2-1 | TRBV4-3 | TGCGCCAGCAGCCAAGCCCCACTAGCGGCATACAATGAGCAGTTCTTC | CASSQAPLAAYNEQFF
NA | NA | TRBJ2-1 | TRBV6-5 | TGTGCCAGCAGGGAGCAGGGGGGTAATGAGCAGTTCTTC | CASREQGGNEQFF
medium-sized | NA | TRBJ1-3 | TRBV5-1 | TGCGCCAGCAGCTTGGCATGGACTGGCTCTGGAAACACCATATATTTT | CASSLAWTGSGNTIYF
NA | NA | TRBJ1-1 | TRBV7-9 | TGTGCCAGCAGTTCGCCCCCAGGGGCAGCTTTCTTT | CASSSPPGAAFF
NA | NA | TRBJ2-3 | TRBV2 | TGTGCCAGCAGTGAAACGGCAGGGACAGATACGCAGTATTTT | CASSETAGTDTQYF
NA | NA | TRBJ2-5 | TRBV5-6 | TGTGCCAGCAGCTTGATCCTTAGTCCGGAGACCCAGTACTTC | CASSLILSPETQYF
NA | NA | TRBJ2-5 | TRBV24-1 | TGTGCCACCAGTGGTACGTGGGGGGAAGAGACCCAGTACTTC | CATSGTWGEETQYF
NA | NA | TRBJ1-1 | TRBV11-2 | TGTGCCAGCAGCTACGGGGGCACTGAAGCTTTCTTT | CASSYGGTEAFF
NA | TRBD2 | TRBJ2-3 | TRBV7-2 | TGTGCCAGCAGCTTATTACGAGCGGGGGGGACAGATACGCAGTATTTT | CASSLLRAGGTDTQYF
NA | NA | TRBJ2-3 | TRBV2 | TGTGCCAGCAAACTCGGAGGGACGTCATTAGATACGCAGTATTTT | CASKLGGTSLDTQYF
NA | NA | TRBJ1-2 | TRBV24-1 | TGTGCCACCAGTGATCAGGGGCGTAACTATGGCTACACCTTC | CATSDQGRNYGYTF
NA | NA | TRBJ1-2 | TRBV27 | TGTGCCAGCAGCCTACAGGGATGGGATGGCTACACCTTC | CASSLQGWDGYTF
NA | TRBD1 | TRBJ1-2 | TRBV2 | TGTGCCAGCATCACAGGGGTGGGAAACTATGGCTACACCTTC | CASITGVGNYGYTF
once | NA | TRBJ2-3 | TRBV5-1 | TGCGCCAGCAGCTTGGCAACTCCGACAGATACGCAGTATTTT | CASSLATPTDTQYF
NA | NA | TRBJ1-2 | TRBV5-1 | TGCGCCAGCAGCTTGGGTGGACAGCAGCTTAACTATGGCTACACCTTC | CASSLGGQQLNYGYTF
NA | TRBD1 | TRBJ2-5 | TRBV5-5 | TGTGCCAGCAGCTTGACGGGACAGAAAGAGACCCAGTACTTC | CASSLTGQKETQYF
NA | TRBD2 | TRBJ2-2 | TRBV29-1 | TGCAGCGTTGTCCTAGCGGGGACAAACACCGGGGAGCTGTTTTTT | CSVVLAGTNTGELFF
NA | NA | TRBJ1-6 | TRBV2 | TGTGCCAGCAGTGAGGGTCGGGTAGGCTCACCCCTCCACTTT | CASSEGRVGSPLHF
NA | NA | TRBJ1-3 | TRBV9 | TGTGCCAGCAGCGCGCCCGGGGGGGCCCCTGGAAACACCATATATTTT | CASSAPGGAPGNTIYF
once | NA | TRBJ2-1 | TRBV20-1 | TGCAGTGCTAGTGCGGGGTCTAGCTCCTACAATGAGCAGTTCTTC | CSASAGSSSYNEQFF
NA | NA | TRBJ2-5 | TRBV5-1 | TGCGCCAGCAGCCGCCTAGAGAGCCAAGAGACCCAGTACTTC | CASSRLESQETQYF
NA | NA | TRBJ2-5 | TRBV7-8 | TGTGCCAGCAGCCGAGTCACGGGGGAGACCCAGTACTTC | CASSRVTGETQYF
NA | NA | TRBJ1-5 | TRBV18 | TGTGCCAGCTCACCAAGCTCAGGCATGCAGCCCCAGCATTTT | CASSPSSGMQPQHF